The entry that follows covers one TCR beta chain sequence. These data originate in a study of blood T cell repertoires in COVID-19. Study members were between roughly 18 and 89 years old and lived in 24 US regions. Categorization into cohorts depended on clinical history that participants reported. V shed 2 bases and J 9 bases; nucleotides not matched to a gene: 8. Germline V CDR1 and CDR2: SGHRS, YFSETQ. The CDR3 spans 16 residues. Assay used: immunoSEQ multiplex PCR; TCRdb lists only in-frame clones, some missing. The table has some 380,000 clones, nearly 90% seen once. The TCR sequence derives from a woman aged 40-49 years with acute COVID-19. This rearrangement joins TRBV5-1 to TRBJ1-6, with 10 bases fitting TRBD1. Sequencing used PBMCs or T cells enriched from blood (not recorded which). CDR3 region: CASSFGTGEGFSPLHF. The CDR3 region has the DNA TGCGCCAGCAGCTTTGGGACAGGGGAGGGATTTTCACCCCTCCACTTT.